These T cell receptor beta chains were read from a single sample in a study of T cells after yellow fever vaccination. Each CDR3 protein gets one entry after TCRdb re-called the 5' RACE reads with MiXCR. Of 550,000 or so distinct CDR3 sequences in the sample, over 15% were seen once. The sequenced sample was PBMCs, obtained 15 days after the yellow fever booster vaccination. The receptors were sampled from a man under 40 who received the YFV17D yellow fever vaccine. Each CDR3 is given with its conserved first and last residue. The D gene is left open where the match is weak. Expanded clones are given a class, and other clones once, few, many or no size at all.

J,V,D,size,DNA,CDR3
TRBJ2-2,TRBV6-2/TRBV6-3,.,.,TGTGCCAGCAGTTACACTCCTAAGTCCGGGGAGCTGTTTTTT,CASSYTPKSGELFF
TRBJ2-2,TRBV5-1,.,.,TGCGCCAGCGGTTCGCAGAGTGCCGGGGAGCTGTTTTTT,CASGSQSAGELFF
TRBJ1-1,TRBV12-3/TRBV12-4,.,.,TGTGCCAGCAGCCGCCTATTCGAGGCCGCGGCTTTCTTT,CASSRLFEAAAFF
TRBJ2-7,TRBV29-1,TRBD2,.,TGCAGCGTTGCAGCGGGAGGGCCTATCCACGAGCAGTACTTC,CSVAAGGPIHEQYF
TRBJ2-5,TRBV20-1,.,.,TGCAGTGCGGCGGGGCCAGGGGGGGCCCAAGAGACCCAGTACTTC,CSAAGPGGAQETQYF
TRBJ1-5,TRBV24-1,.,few,TGTGCCACCAGTGATACAGGCGGGGGGATGAATCAGCCCCAGCATTTT,CATSDTGGGMNQPQHF
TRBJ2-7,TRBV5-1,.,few,TGCGCCAGCAGCTTGTGGGAAATCTCCTACGAGCAGTACTTC,CASSLWEISYEQYF
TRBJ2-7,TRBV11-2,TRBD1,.,TGTGCCAGCAGCTTCAGGGACAGTACCTTCTACGAGCAGTACTTC,CASSFRDSTFYEQYF
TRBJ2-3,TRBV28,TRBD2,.,TGTGCCAGCAGCTCAGCTAGCGGGAGCGAGACAGATACGCAGTATTTT,CASSSASGSETDTQYF
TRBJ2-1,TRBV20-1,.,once,TGCAGTGCCATTATCCGGAATGAGCAGTTCTTC,CSAIIRNEQFF
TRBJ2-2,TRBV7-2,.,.,TGTGCCAGCAGGATTATCACCGGGGAGCTGTTTTTT,CASRIITGELFF
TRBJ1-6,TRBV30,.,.,TGTGCCTGGAGCTCGAGGAATTCACCCCTCCACTTT,CAWSSRNSPLHF
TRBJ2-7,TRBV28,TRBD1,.,TGTGCCAGCAGTTTAGCAGGGGGCCCTAACTACGAGCAGTACTTC,CASSLAGGPNYEQYF
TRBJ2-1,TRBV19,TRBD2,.,TGTGCCAGTAGTAAGGGGCTAGCGGGAGCCGGAGCGAGAGATGAGCAGTTCTTC,CASSKGLAGAGARDEQFF
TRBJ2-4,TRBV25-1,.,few,TGTGCCAGCAGTGGTCGGGACAACCTACAAAACATTCAGTACTTC,CASSGRDNLQNIQYF
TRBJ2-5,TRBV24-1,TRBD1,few,TGTGCCACCAGTGATACCGGGACAGGGGGTTATACCCAGTACTTC,CATSDTGTGGYTQYF
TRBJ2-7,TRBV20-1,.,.,TGCAGTGCTAGTTTGACTAGTGGGTACGAGCAGTACTTC,CSASLTSGYEQYF
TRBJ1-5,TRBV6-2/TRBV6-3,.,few,TGTGCCAGCAGTTACTCGGTCTCAGGGGCTCAGCCCCAGCATTTT,CASSYSVSGAQPQHF
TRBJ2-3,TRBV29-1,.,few,TGCAGCGTTGTTGGTCAATGGGATACAGATACGCAGTATTTT,CSVVGQWDTDTQYF
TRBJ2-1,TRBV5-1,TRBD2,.,TGCGCCAGCAGCTTCCTAGCGGGAGGGATTGAGCAGTTCTTC,CASSFLAGGIEQFF
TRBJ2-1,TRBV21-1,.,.,TGTGCCAGCAGCAAAGCCAGCGGGAATGATGAGCAGTTCTTC,CASSKASGNDEQFF
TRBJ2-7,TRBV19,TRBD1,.,TGTGCCAGCCGAAAGGGGACAGGGGACTACGAGCAGTACTTC,CASRKGTGDYEQYF
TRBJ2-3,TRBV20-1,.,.,TGCAGTGCTGAGACCAGCACAGATACGCAGTATTTT,CSAETSTDTQYF
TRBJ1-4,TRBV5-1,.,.,TGCGCCAGCAGCTCGATGGATGCCTATGAAAAACTGTTTTTT,CASSSMDAYEKLFF
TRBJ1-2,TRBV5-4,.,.,TGTGCCAGCAGCTTGAGACCTGGAGAGGGCTACACCTTC,CASSLRPGEGYTF
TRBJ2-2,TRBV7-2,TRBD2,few,TGTGCCAGCAGCCAGACTAGCGGGGTCCCTGGGGAGCTGTTTTTT,CASSQTSGVPGELFF
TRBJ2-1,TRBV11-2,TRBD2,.,TGTGCCAGCAGCTTCCTAGCGGGAGGATTTTCGAATGAGCAGTTCTTC,CASSFLAGGFSNEQFF
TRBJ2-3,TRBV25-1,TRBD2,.,TGTGCCAGCAGTGATGATAGCGGGAGAAATACGCAGTATTTT,CASSDDSGRNTQYF
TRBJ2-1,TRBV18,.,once,TGTGCCAGCTCACCACCGGCCGTCGGGACTCGATGGGGGAATGAGCAGTTCTTC,CASSPPAVGTRWGNEQFF
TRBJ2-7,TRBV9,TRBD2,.,TGTGCCATAGGGGCTAGCGGGAGTAGTTTTTCCTCCTACGAGCAGTACTTC,CAIGASGSSFSSYEQYF
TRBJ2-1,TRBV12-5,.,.,TGTGCTAGTGGTACATCCGAAGACCCTCGGGATGAGCAGTTCTTC,CASGTSEDPRDEQFF
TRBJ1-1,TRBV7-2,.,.,TGCCCACGACTGGGGACTGAAGCTTTCTTT,CPRLGTEAFF
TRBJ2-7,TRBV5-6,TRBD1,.,TGTGCCAGCAGTCGGACAGGGGGGGTTATCGACGAGCAGTACTTC,CASSRTGGVIDEQYF
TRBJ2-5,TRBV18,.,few,TGTGCCAGCTCACCATCCTATACGGCAGAGACCCAGTACTTC,CASSPSYTAETQYF
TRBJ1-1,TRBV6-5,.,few,TGTGCCAGCGGAAAGTGGGCTGAAGCTTTCTTT,CASGKWAEAFF
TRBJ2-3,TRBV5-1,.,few,TGCGCCAGCAGCTTAGGGACCCGGGGAGATACGCAGTATTTT,CASSLGTRGDTQYF
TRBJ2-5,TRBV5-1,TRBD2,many,TGCGCCAGCAGCCGGGACTATAGCCAAGAGACCCAGTACTTC,CASSRDYSQETQYF
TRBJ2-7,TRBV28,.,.,TGTGCCAGCAGTATTAATAGCGGAAGGCAGTACTTC,CASSINSGRQYF
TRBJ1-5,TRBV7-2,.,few,TGTGCCAGCAGCTGGGGGGTCCGTCAGCCCCAGCATTTT,CASSWGVRQPQHF
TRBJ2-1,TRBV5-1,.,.,TGCGCCAGCCGGGGGACCAAAGACGATGAGCAGTTCTTC,CASRGTKDDEQFF
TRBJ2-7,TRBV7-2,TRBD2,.,TGTGCCAGCAGCATGACTAGCGGGGACTACGAGCAGTACTTC,CASSMTSGDYEQYF
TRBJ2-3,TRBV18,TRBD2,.,TGTGCCAGCTCGCCGAGCGGGATAGTAGATACGCAGTATTTT,CASSPSGIVDTQYF
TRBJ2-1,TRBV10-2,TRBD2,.,TGCGCCAGCAGTGATAGCGGGAGGACCTCCTACAATGAGCAGTTCTTC,CASSDSGRTSYNEQFF
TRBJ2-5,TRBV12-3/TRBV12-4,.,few,TGTGCCAGCAGTCTTCTAGCGCCCCCAGAGACCCAGTACTTC,CASSLLAPPETQYF
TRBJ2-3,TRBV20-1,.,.,TGCAGTGCTAGTAAACCGAAAGCGGCTAGCACAGATACGCAGTATTTT,CSASKPKAASTDTQYF
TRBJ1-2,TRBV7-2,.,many,TGTGCCAGCAGCTTAGCGGGATACGGCTACACCTTC,CASSLAGYGYTF
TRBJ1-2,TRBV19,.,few,TGTGCCAGTAGTATCCCCGGACTATCCCAGGCACATGGCTACACCTTC,CASSIPGLSQAHGYTF
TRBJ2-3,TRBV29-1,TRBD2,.,TGCAGCGCAACCCCCCTCGGACTAGCGGGCACAGATACGCAGTATTTT,CSATPLGLAGTDTQYF
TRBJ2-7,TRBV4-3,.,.,TGCGCCAGCAGCCAGGCCCTAGCGCTCGAGCAGTACTTC,CASSQALALEQYF
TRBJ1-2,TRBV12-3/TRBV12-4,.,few,TGTGCCAGCAGTTTGGGCCCCCTTGGCTACACCTTC,CASSLGPLGYTF
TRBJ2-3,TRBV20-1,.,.,TGCAGTGCTAGGGGGATAGGGGCCACAGATACGCAGTATTTT,CSARGIGATDTQYF